This T cell receptor (beta chain) was sequenced for a study of control samples from healthy donors and cancer patients. Method: immunoSEQ multiplex PCR; TCRdb's copy keeps in-frame clones and lacks some. The table shows approximately 150,000 clones, with more than 85% occurring only once. The sample consisted of blood. The receptor comes from a young man in good health.

Written as DNA, the CDR3 is TGTGCCAGCTCACCACCCGGGACAGGGGGCACCTACGAGCAGTACTTC. Translating it yields CASSPPGTGGTYEQYF. The chain is built from TRBV18 and TRBJ2-7; 12 bases line up with TRBD1. The trim removed 0 bases at V and 2 bases at J, leaving 2 bases unmatched. Germline assignment: CDR1 KGHSH and CDR2 LQKENI. This CDR3 is 16 amino acids long.